The present T cell receptor (beta chain) was sequenced within a study of blood T cells in healthy people across ages. General study points: Per million T cells, TCR beta diversity dropped about linearly as age rose.

About this clonotype itself: Its matching antigen is unknown.

Donor samples were obtained from healthy Caucasian individuals from Russia, aged about 6 to 100. A J-beta primer mix and a sample-barcoded 5' primer were used in a second PCR of roughly 6 to 11 cycles. TCRdb re-analysed the 5' RACE reads in MiXCR, keeping a single row per CDR3 protein. The profile shows fewer than 900,000 distinct CDR3 sequences, roughly two fifths of them singletons. Germline V CDR1 and CDR2: MNHEY, SVGEGT. Trimming removed 2 bases from V and 2 bases from J, with 17 bases in between. CDR3 length: 17 amino acids. The material sequenced was blood. The TCR was taken from a woman in her sixties in good health. The chain carries TRBV6-2 or TRBV6-3 and TRBJ2-3; D gene ambiguous. CDR3 in amino acids: CASSYRSVANPTDTQYF. As DNA, the CDR3 is TGTGCCAGCAGTTACCGATCTGTGGCCAACCCCACAGATACGCAGTATTTT.